The 9 T cell receptor beta chains below were found in one sample sequenced in a study of OX40 agonist ivuxolimab in advanced cancers. The table came from immunoSEQ multiplex PCR; TCRdb's copy has only in-frame clones and leaves some out. Altogether around 69,000 clones are present, around 89% being singletons, with the ten largest covering 5.5% to 6.5%. Sample: CD4+ or CD8+ T cells sorted from blood, taken in a trial of the OX40 agonist ivuxolimab. The receptors derive from an adult with an advanced solid tumor such as melanoma, head and neck, liver or kidney cancer.

This clone appeared a single time. The chain recombines TRBV29-1 with TRBJ2-7, with unresolved D. Per germline, CDR1 SQVTM and CDR2 ANQGSEA. With 5 bases removed from V and 0 bases from J, the gap between germline ends came to 5 bases. This CDR3 region has 11 residues. The CDR3 nucleotides read TGCAGCGTTTTGTTCTCCTACGAGCAGTACTTC. Translated: CSVLFSYEQYF.

This clone was seen once. The chain joins TRBV30 to TRBJ1-2, with 8 nucleotides matching TRBD1. The CDR3 has 15 residues. V was clipped by 0 bases and J by 7 bases; unmatched bases: 10. Per germline, CDR1 GTSNPN and CDR2 SVGIG (reference sequence). The CDR3 region is CAWSVGFGTGGGYTF. The DNA of the CDR3 is TGTGCCTGGAGTGTAGGGTTCGGGACAGGTGGTGGCTACACCTTC.

The rearrangement uses TRBV27 and TRBJ2-3; no clear D. V lost 4 bases and J lost 6, with 14 bases in between. Germline assignment: CDR1 MNHEY and CDR2 SMNVEV (reference sequence). CDR3 size: 14 residues. The CDR3 coding sequence is TGTGCCAGCAGTTCTATCGACGTGTCCGATACGCAGTATTTT. Protein sequence: CASSSIDVSDTQYF.

V and J are TRBV30 and TRBJ2-7, with D possibly being TRBD1 or TRBD2 (6 bases each). The V gene's germline CDR1 is GTSNPN and CDR2 SVGIG (reference sequence). V gave up 4 bases and J gave up 1 base, with 20 bases separating them. The CDR3 is 16 amino acids. CDR3 sequence reads: CAWTPPGGRGSYEQYF. The CDR3 nucleotides read TGTGCCTGGACCCCGCCTGGGGGGCGCGGGTCCTACGAGCAGTACTTC.

The V and J genes are TRBV11-2 and TRBJ1-4; D is perhaps TRBD1 (6 bases). CDR3 size: 14 residues. V lost 4 bases to trimming and J lost 8 bases, with 14 bases between them. Germline values: CDR1 SGHAT, CDR2 FQNNGV. CDR3 bases: TGTGCCAGCAGCTCAAGGGGGGCAGGAGAAAAACTGTTTTTT. Translated, it gives CASSSRGAGEKLFF.

The chain joins TRBV5-4 to TRBJ2-7, with unresolved D. V gave up 0 bases and J gave up 6 bases, with 7 bases separating them. The CDR3 is made up of 12 amino acids. Germline CDR1 SGHNT, CDR2 YYREEE (reference sequence). The CDR3 reads CASSLGTGEQYF. The CDR3 nucleotides are TGTGCCAGCAGCTTGGGAACGGGCGAGCAGTACTTC.

The gene calls are TRBV11-3 and TRBJ2-1; no clear D gene. The CDR3 runs 13 residues. Germline CDR1 reads SGHNT; CDR2 reads YENEEA. V was cut by 5 bases and J by 8 bases, with 13 bases left in between. For the CDR3, the DNA is TGTGCCAGCAGCCCCTTTTCCTCGGATGAGCAGTTCTTC. It specifies CASSPFSSDEQFF.

This clone has a handful of counts. The rearrangement uses TRBV7-9 and TRBJ1-4; unclear D gene. Trimming removed 5 bases at V and 8 bases at J, with 9 bases between. The CDR3 runs to 12 residues. Looked up from germline, CDR1 is SEHNR and CDR2 is FQNEAQ (reference sequence). The CDR3: CASSPLDEKLFF. DNA for the CDR3: TGTGCCAGCAGCCCTCTAGACGAAAAACTGTTTTTT.

The J gene is TRBJ2-2, the V gene TRBV7-9, with 7 bases identical to TRBD1. CDR3 length equals 15 residues. The J segment lost 7 bases and the V segment lost 2 bases, leaving 7 bases of the junction unmatched. The germline V gene has CDR1 SEHNR and CDR2 FQNEAQ (reference sequence). CDR3 coding DNA: TGTGCCAGCAGCTTAAAGGGGGCGCCGAACGGGGAGCTGTTTTTT. This translates into CASSLKGAPNGELFF.